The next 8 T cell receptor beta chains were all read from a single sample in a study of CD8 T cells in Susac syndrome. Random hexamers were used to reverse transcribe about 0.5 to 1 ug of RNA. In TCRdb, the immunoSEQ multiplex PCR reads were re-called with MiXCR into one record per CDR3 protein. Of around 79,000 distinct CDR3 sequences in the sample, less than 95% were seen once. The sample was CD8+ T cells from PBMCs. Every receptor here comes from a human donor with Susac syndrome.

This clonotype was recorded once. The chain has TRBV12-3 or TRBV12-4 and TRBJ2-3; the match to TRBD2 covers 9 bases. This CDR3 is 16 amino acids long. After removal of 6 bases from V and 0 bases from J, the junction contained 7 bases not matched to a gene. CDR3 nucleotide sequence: TGTGCCAGCAGCCGGACGGCGGGGGGGAGCACAGATACGCAGTATTTT. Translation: CASSRTAGGSTDTQYF.

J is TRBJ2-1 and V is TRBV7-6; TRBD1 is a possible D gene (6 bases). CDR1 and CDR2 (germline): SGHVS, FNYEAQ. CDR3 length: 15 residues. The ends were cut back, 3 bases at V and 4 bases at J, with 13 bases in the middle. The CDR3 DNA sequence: TGTGCCAGCAGCTTCAGGGGCTCTAGTTACAATGAGCAGTTCTTC. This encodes CASSFRGSSYNEQFF.

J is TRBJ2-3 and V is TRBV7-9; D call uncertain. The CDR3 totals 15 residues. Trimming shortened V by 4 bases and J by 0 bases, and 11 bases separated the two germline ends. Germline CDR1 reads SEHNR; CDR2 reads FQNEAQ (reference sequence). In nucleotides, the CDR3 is TGTGCCAGCAGCTCCCGACTGACTAGCACAGATACGCAGTATTTT. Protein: CASSSRLTSTDTQYF.

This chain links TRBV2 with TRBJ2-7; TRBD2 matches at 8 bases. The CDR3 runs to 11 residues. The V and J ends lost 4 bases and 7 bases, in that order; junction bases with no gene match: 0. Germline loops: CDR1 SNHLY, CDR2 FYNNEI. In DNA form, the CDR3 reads TGTGCCAGCAGTGGCGGGAGGGAGCAGTACTTC. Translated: CASSGGREQYF. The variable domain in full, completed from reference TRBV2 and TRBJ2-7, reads EPEVTQTPSHQVTQMGQEVILRCVPISNHLYFYWYRQILGQKVEFLVSFYNNEISEKSEIFDDQFSVERPDGSNFTLKIRSTKLEDSAMYFCASSGGREQYFGPGTRLTVT.

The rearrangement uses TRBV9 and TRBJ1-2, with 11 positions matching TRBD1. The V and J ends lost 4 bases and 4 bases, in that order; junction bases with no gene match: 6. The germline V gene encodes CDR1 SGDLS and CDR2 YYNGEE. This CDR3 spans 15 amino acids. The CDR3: CASSIGQGAGYGYTF. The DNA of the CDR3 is TGTGCCAGCAGCATCGGACAGGGGGCAGGCTATGGCTACACCTTC.

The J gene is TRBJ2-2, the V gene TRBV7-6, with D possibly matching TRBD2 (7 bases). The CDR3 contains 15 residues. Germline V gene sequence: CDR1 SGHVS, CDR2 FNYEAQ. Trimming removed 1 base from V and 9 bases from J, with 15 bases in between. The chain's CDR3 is CASSLEGGNHRELFF. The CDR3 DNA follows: TGTGCCAGCAGCTTAGAGGGGGGGAATCACCGGGAGCTGTTTTTT.

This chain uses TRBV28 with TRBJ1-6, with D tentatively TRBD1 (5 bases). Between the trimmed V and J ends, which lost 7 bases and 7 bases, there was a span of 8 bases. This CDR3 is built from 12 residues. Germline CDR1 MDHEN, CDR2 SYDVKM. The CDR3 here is CASTSGNSPLHF. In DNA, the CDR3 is TGTGCCAGCACCTCAGGGAATTCACCCCTCCACTTT.

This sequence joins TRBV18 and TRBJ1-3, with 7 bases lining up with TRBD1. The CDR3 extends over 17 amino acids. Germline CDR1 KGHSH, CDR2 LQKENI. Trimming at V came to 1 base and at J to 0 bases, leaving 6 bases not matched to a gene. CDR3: CASSPRDSISSGNTIYF. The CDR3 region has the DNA TGTGCCAGCTCACCACGGGACAGCATATCCTCTGGAAACACCATATATTTT.